In its sample, the clone carrying this T cell receptor beta chain was seen once. Germline CDR1 and CDR2: SEHNR and FQNEAQ (reference sequence). Trimming cost V 6 bases and J 5 bases, with 8 bases left between them. The CDR3 length is 11 residues. Sequenced by immunoSEQ multiplex PCR; TCRdb stores in-frame clones only, minus some. The table has 75,000 to 95,000 clones, around 82% seen once. The data are from a study of blood T cell repertoires in COVID-19. The sample was peripheral blood. The rearrangement uses TRBV7-9 and TRBJ2-7; tentatively, D is TRBD1 (5 bases). The sequence came from a man aged 60-69 years with acute or convalescent COVID-19. The CDR3, as DNA: TGTGCCAGCAGGGGGCTGGACGAGCAGTACTTC. This encodes CASRGLDEQYF.